This is a list of T cell receptor beta chains from one sample in a study of spatial heterogeneity in lung cancer. Using its own MiXCR run on the 5' RACE reads, TCRdb lists one record per CDR3 protein. The sample contains about 36,000 distinct CDR3 sequences, 4% to 6% of which appear only once. The input for sequencing was PBMCs, taken at surgery. These receptors were taken from a female donor with early-stage non-small cell lung cancer. Both conserved end residues are part of each CDR3. A D gene is named only where the DNA matches it firmly. Not every row has a clone size; where given, it reads once, few, many or a size class.

V gene	J gene	D gene	clone size	CDR3 protein	CDR3 DNA
TRBV19	TRBJ2-1	TRBD2	many	CASSITAGGSYNEQFF	TGTGCCAGTAGTATAACAGCGGGGGGCAGCTACAATGAGCAGTTCTTC
TRBV29-1	TRBJ1-5	.	many	CSVLGQANQPQHF	TGCAGCGTTCTAGGTCAAGCAAATCAGCCCCAGCATTTT
TRBV27	TRBJ1-5	.	many	CASSCSYGVPYSNQPQHF	TGTGCCAGCAGTTGCTCCTATGGGGTCCCGTATAGCAATCAGCCCCAGCATTTT
TRBV27	TRBJ2-7	.	many	CASSLAGSYEQYF	TGTGCCAGCAGTTTAGCGGGATCCTACGAGCAGTACTTC
TRBV7-6	TRBJ2-3	.	many	CASSLAGASTDTQYF	TGTGCCAGCAGCTTAGCGGGGGCTAGCACAGATACGCAGTATTTT
TRBV14	TRBJ1-2	.	.	CASSQDLAPSYGYTF	TGTGCCAGCAGCCAAGATTTGGCCCCAAGCTATGGCTACACCTTC
TRBV12-3/TRBV12-4	TRBJ1-5	.	many	CASSFESGVAQPQHF	TGTGCCAGCAGTTTTGAGTCGGGAGTGGCTCAGCCCCAGCATTTT
TRBV7-9	TRBJ1-2	TRBD1	many	CASSQDRGHGYTF	TGTGCCAGCAGCCAGGACAGGGGGCATGGCTACACCTTC
TRBV28	TRBJ1-2	TRBD1	many	CASSTTGTGFGYGYTF	TGTGCCAGCAGTACTACCGGGACAGGCTTTGGCTATGGCTACACCTTC
TRBV5-1	TRBJ2-5	.	many	CASSSQRQETQYF	TGCGCCAGCAGCTCCCAGCGCCAAGAGACCCAGTACTTC